The TCR beta chain described here comes from a study of blood T cell repertoires in COVID-19. At the level of the study: Acute and convalescent COVID-19 samples came from the United States, Italy and Spain. T cells, B-cell-depleted T cells, or PBMCs supplied cDNA or gDNA.

Generated by immunoSEQ multiplex PCR, the TCRdb table keeps only in-frame clones and is missing some. The sample yields approximately 51,000 clones, 85% to 90% seen once. Trimming shortened V by 7 bases and J by 4 bases, and 16 bases separated the two germline ends. This CDR3 contains 14 residues. CDR1 and CDR2 from the germline V gene are SNHLY and FYNNEI. The chain employs TRBV2 and TRBJ1-2, with TRBD1 as a possible D gene (5 bases). Sequencing was carried out using peripheral blood. This sequence originates from a man between 35 and 55 years old with active COVID-19. The CDR3 here is CASILTEGGYGYTF. CDR3 sequence (DNA): TGTGCCAGCATTCTGACAGAAGGCGGCTATGGCTACACCTTC.